A selection of T cell receptor beta chains follows, all from one sample in a study of cytomegalovirus exposure and HLA in healthy donors. Assay: immunoSEQ multiplex PCR; the TCRdb copy retains only in-frame clones and omits some. The table has over 200,000 clones, 80% to 90% seen once. Sequenced input: PBMCs. Every receptor here comes from a woman aged 18-29 years in good health and CMV-seropositive. Both conserved end residues are part of each CDR3. The D gene is left open where the match is weak. Some rows mark clone size as missing; the rest say once, few, many or name a class of expanded clone.

v_gene: TRBV30
j_gene: TRBJ1-5
d_gene: TRBD1
abundance: .
CDR3nt: TGTGCCTGCGAGGGGGCGGATAATCAGCCCCAGCATTTT
CDR3aa: CACEGADNQPQHF

v_gene: TRBV11-1
j_gene: TRBJ2-1
d_gene: .
abundance: .
CDR3nt: TGTGCCAGCAGCTTAGGCGGTAGGGGGGGCAATGAGCAGTTCTTC
CDR3aa: CASSLGGRGGNEQFF

v_gene: TRBV2
j_gene: TRBJ2-1
d_gene: .
abundance: .
CDR3nt: TGTGCCAGCAGCTCCGACAGCTACAATGAGCAGTTCTTC
CDR3aa: CASSSDSYNEQFF

v_gene: TRBV19
j_gene: TRBJ2-7
d_gene: .
abundance: .
CDR3nt: TGTGCCAGTAGTATGACGGTAGCATACGAGCAGTACTTC
CDR3aa: CASSMTVAYEQYF

v_gene: TRBV7-9
j_gene: TRBJ1-2
d_gene: .
abundance: .
CDR3nt: TGTGCCAGCAGCCCACCCGGAGAGGCAGTCTATGGCTACACCTTC
CDR3aa: CASSPPGEAVYGYTF

v_gene: TRBV11-2
j_gene: TRBJ2-3
d_gene: .
abundance: .
CDR3nt: TGTGCCAGCAGCTTAGGTTCTACCCGCACAGATACGCAGTATTTT
CDR3aa: CASSLGSTRTDTQYF

v_gene: TRBV11-1
j_gene: TRBJ2-7
d_gene: .
abundance: .
CDR3nt: TGTGCCAGCAGCCCTACTAGGGTACCCCTCTCATCCTACGAGCAGTACTTC
CDR3aa: CASSPTRVPLSSYEQYF

v_gene: TRBV5-6
j_gene: TRBJ2-5
d_gene: TRBD2
abundance: .
CDR3nt: TGTGCCAGCAGCTTGGCAAGCTCTAGCGGGGCTCGAGAGACCCAGTACTTC
CDR3aa: CASSLASSSGARETQYF

v_gene: TRBV4-2
j_gene: TRBJ2-1
d_gene: .
abundance: .
CDR3nt: TGTGCCAGCAGCCAAGTGGGCTATGGCGATTCCTACAATGAGCAGTTCTTC
CDR3aa: CASSQVGYGDSYNEQFF

v_gene: TRBV10-1
j_gene: TRBJ2-2
d_gene: TRBD2
abundance: .
CDR3nt: TGCGCCACCCGAGCGGGAGCGGGCGGGGAGCTGTTTTTT
CDR3aa: CATRAGAGGELFF

v_gene: TRBV5-1
j_gene: TRBJ1-2
d_gene: .
abundance: .
CDR3nt: TGCGCCAGCAGCTTGGAAGGGGTAGATGGCTACACCTTC
CDR3aa: CASSLEGVDGYTF

v_gene: TRBV27
j_gene: TRBJ2-1
d_gene: TRBD1
abundance: .
CDR3nt: TGTGCCAGCAGTCCCGGGACAGGGGTGGGGGAGCAGTTCTTC
CDR3aa: CASSPGTGVGEQFF

v_gene: TRBV25-1
j_gene: TRBJ2-4
d_gene: .
abundance: .
CDR3nt: TGTGCCAGCAGTGAGGCTTCGAGGGCCAAAAACATTCAGTACTTC
CDR3aa: CASSEASRAKNIQYF

v_gene: TRBV6-1
j_gene: TRBJ2-3
d_gene: .
abundance: .
CDR3nt: TGTGCCAGCAAATCGCAGGAATTAACAGATACGCAGTATTTT
CDR3aa: CASKSQELTDTQYF

v_gene: TRBV9
j_gene: TRBJ2-7
d_gene: .
abundance: .
CDR3nt: TGTGCCAGCAGCTTTCGACAGGTCCCTTACGAGCAGTACTTC
CDR3aa: CASSFRQVPYEQYF

v_gene: TRBV28
j_gene: TRBJ1-2
d_gene: TRBD1
abundance: .
CDR3nt: TGTGCCAGCGTGACAGGGGGGGACTATGGCTACACCTTC
CDR3aa: CASVTGGDYGYTF

v_gene: TRBV20-1
j_gene: TRBJ1-1
d_gene: .
abundance: .
CDR3nt: TGCAGTGCTAGGCGGGCGGATGCTTTCTTT
CDR3aa: CSARRADAFF

v_gene: TRBV27
j_gene: TRBJ1-5
d_gene: TRBD1
abundance: .
CDR3nt: TGTGCCAGCAGTCCTGACAGGGCGGATCAGCCCCAGCATTTT
CDR3aa: CASSPDRADQPQHF

v_gene: TRBV5-4
j_gene: TRBJ2-5
d_gene: TRBD2
abundance: .
CDR3nt: TGTGCCAGCAGAGGACTAGCGGGAGGGCCAGCCGAGACCCAGTACTTC
CDR3aa: CASRGLAGGPAETQYF

v_gene: TRBV6-5
j_gene: TRBJ1-1
d_gene: .
abundance: .
CDR3nt: TGTGCCAGCAGCCGGAGTGTTGAAGCTTTCTTT
CDR3aa: CASSRSVEAFF

v_gene: TRBV5-1
j_gene: TRBJ2-7
d_gene: TRBD2
abundance: .
CDR3nt: TGCGCCAGCAGCTTGGCCGATAGCGGGGGACCCTACGAGCAGTACTTC
CDR3aa: CASSLADSGGPYEQYF

v_gene: TRBV5-1
j_gene: TRBJ1-3
d_gene: .
abundance: few
CDR3nt: TGCGCCAGCAGCCCTGAACCGGGTGGAGGAAACACCATATATTTT
CDR3aa: CASSPEPGGGNTIYF

v_gene: TRBV9
j_gene: TRBJ1-2
d_gene: .
abundance: .
CDR3nt: TGTGCCAGCAGCGCGGGGAACTATGGCTACACCTTC
CDR3aa: CASSAGNYGYTF

v_gene: TRBV30
j_gene: TRBJ2-1
d_gene: .
abundance: .
CDR3nt: TGTGCCTGGAGTCCACTAAGCTCCTACAATGAGCAGTTCTTC
CDR3aa: CAWSPLSSYNEQFF

v_gene: TRBV5-1
j_gene: TRBJ2-7
d_gene: TRBD1
abundance: .
CDR3nt: TGCGCCAGCACCGCCGGGACAGGGGACCACGAGCAGTACTTC
CDR3aa: CASTAGTGDHEQYF

v_gene: TRBV9
j_gene: TRBJ2-7
d_gene: .
abundance: .
CDR3nt: TGTGCCAGCAGCGTAGCCCGAAGGGCAAGGGGAGGCTGGGAGCAGTACTTC
CDR3aa: CASSVARRARGGWEQYF

v_gene: TRBV11-2
j_gene: TRBJ2-7
d_gene: .
abundance: .
CDR3nt: TGTGCCAGCAGCTTAGCCGTGACCGGGTTAGCCGATATCTACGAGCAGTACTTC
CDR3aa: CASSLAVTGLADIYEQYF

v_gene: TRBV13
j_gene: TRBJ2-5
d_gene: .
abundance: .
CDR3nt: TGTGCCAGCAGCCCGGCAGGGGAGTACCAAGAGACCCAGTACTTC
CDR3aa: CASSPAGEYQETQYF

v_gene: TRBV27
j_gene: TRBJ2-3
d_gene: .
abundance: .
CDR3nt: TGTGCCAGCAGTGCAGAGGCCCGCACAGATACGCAGTATTTT
CDR3aa: CASSAEARTDTQYF

v_gene: TRBV7-9
j_gene: TRBJ2-7
d_gene: .
abundance: .
CDR3nt: TGTGCCAGCAGCTTAGCAAGGACAGAGAACTACGAGCAGTACTTC
CDR3aa: CASSLARTENYEQYF

v_gene: TRBV10-3
j_gene: TRBJ2-5
d_gene: TRBD2
abundance: .
CDR3nt: TGTGCCATCACCCCTAGCGGGGTTAGGGAGACCCAGTACTTC
CDR3aa: CAITPSGVRETQYF

v_gene: TRBV27
j_gene: TRBJ1-2
d_gene: TRBD1
abundance: .
CDR3nt: TGTGCCAGCAGTTTATCCGCGACAGGGATCTATGGCTACACCTTC
CDR3aa: CASSLSATGIYGYTF

v_gene: TRBV6-5
j_gene: TRBJ1-1
d_gene: .
abundance: once
CDR3nt: TGTGCCAGCAGTTACTCGAGGTCAGCGAACACTGAAGCTTTCTTT
CDR3aa: CASSYSRSANTEAFF

v_gene: TRBV11-3
j_gene: TRBJ2-2
d_gene: .
abundance: .
CDR3nt: TGTGCCAGCAGCTTAGATCGGGGCAGGGGCACCGGGGAGCTGTTTTTT
CDR3aa: CASSLDRGRGTGELFF

v_gene: TRBV18
j_gene: TRBJ2-2
d_gene: TRBD1
abundance: .
CDR3nt: TGTGCCAGCTCACTTCTTTCCGGGACAGCGTACGGGGAGCTGTTTTTT
CDR3aa: CASSLLSGTAYGELFF

v_gene: TRBV27
j_gene: TRBJ2-1
d_gene: TRBD1
abundance: .
CDR3nt: TGTGCCAGCAGTTGGGACAGGGTCAATGAGCAGTTCTTC
CDR3aa: CASSWDRVNEQFF

v_gene: TRBV2
j_gene: TRBJ1-1
d_gene: .
abundance: .
CDR3nt: TGTGCCGCGGAACTCACCAACACTGAAGCTTTCTTT
CDR3aa: CAAELTNTEAFF

v_gene: TRBV10-3
j_gene: TRBJ2-5
d_gene: .
abundance: few
CDR3nt: TGTGCCATCAGTGAAACGCAGCAAGAGACCCAGTACTTC
CDR3aa: CAISETQQETQYF

v_gene: TRBV27
j_gene: TRBJ2-7
d_gene: .
abundance: .
CDR3nt: TGTGCCAGCAGCCCCGGTATCCCCACAGGGCACGAGCAGTACTTC
CDR3aa: CASSPGIPTGHEQYF

v_gene: TRBV27
j_gene: TRBJ2-1
d_gene: TRBD2
abundance: .
CDR3nt: TGTGCCAGCAGGCTAGCGGTAAATGAGCAGTTCTTC
CDR3aa: CASRLAVNEQFF

v_gene: TRBV7-9
j_gene: TRBJ2-5
d_gene: .
abundance: .
CDR3nt: TGTGCCAGCAGCCCCCAGGGGCCTTATGGGACCCAGTACTTC
CDR3aa: CASSPQGPYGTQYF

v_gene: TRBV6-6
j_gene: TRBJ1-1
d_gene: .
abundance: .
CDR3nt: TGTGCCAGCAGGGGAGGACAGAACACTGAAGCTTTCTTT
CDR3aa: CASRGGQNTEAFF

v_gene: TRBV4-2
j_gene: TRBJ2-1
d_gene: TRBD2
abundance: .
CDR3nt: TGTGCCAGCAGCCAAGATCGGGAGGGCCCCTACAATGAGCAGTTCTTC
CDR3aa: CASSQDREGPYNEQFF

v_gene: TRBV6-1
j_gene: TRBJ1-5
d_gene: .
abundance: .
CDR3nt: TGTGCCAGCAGTGAATGGGCGGGGGGCGGTAATCAGCCCCAGCATTTT
CDR3aa: CASSEWAGGGNQPQHF

v_gene: TRBV5-1
j_gene: TRBJ1-2
d_gene: .
abundance: .
CDR3nt: TGCGCCAGCAGCTTGGCGGCTAACTATGGCTACACCTTC
CDR3aa: CASSLAANYGYTF

v_gene: TRBV18
j_gene: TRBJ2-7
d_gene: .
abundance: .
CDR3nt: TGTGCCAGCTCACCAAAGGGACACCACTACGAGCAGTACTTC
CDR3aa: CASSPKGHHYEQYF

v_gene: TRBV10-3
j_gene: TRBJ1-3
d_gene: .
abundance: .
CDR3nt: TGTGCCATCGGAGACAGAAGCTCTGGAAACACCATATATTTT
CDR3aa: CAIGDRSSGNTIYF

v_gene: TRBV10-3
j_gene: TRBJ1-1
d_gene: .
abundance: .
CDR3nt: TGTGCCATCAGTCAACCAGGGACGGCGGGGACTGAAGCTTTCTTT
CDR3aa: CAISQPGTAGTEAFF

v_gene: TRBV5-1
j_gene: TRBJ1-3
d_gene: .
abundance: .
CDR3nt: TGCGCCAGCAGCTTGGCCAGGCCGAGAGCTGGAAACACCATATATTTT
CDR3aa: CASSLARPRAGNTIYF

v_gene: TRBV28
j_gene: TRBJ1-2
d_gene: TRBD1
abundance: .
CDR3nt: TGTGCCAGCAGTTCGCCCAGACAGGGGATCTATGGCTACACCTTC
CDR3aa: CASSSPRQGIYGYTF

v_gene: TRBV28
j_gene: TRBJ2-3
d_gene: .
abundance: .
CDR3nt: TGTGCCAGCAGTTTAATCCCAGTCAGGGGCACAGATACGCAGTATTTT
CDR3aa: CASSLIPVRGTDTQYF

v_gene: TRBV19
j_gene: TRBJ2-2
d_gene: TRBD1
abundance: once
CDR3nt: TGTGCCAGTAGTATAAGGCAGGGGGACACCGGGGAGCTGTTTTTT
CDR3aa: CASSIRQGDTGELFF

v_gene: TRBV7-3
j_gene: TRBJ1-2
d_gene: .
abundance: .
CDR3nt: TGTGCCAGCAGCCCAGGTGGGGGGATTGATGGCTACACCTTC
CDR3aa: CASSPGGGIDGYTF

v_gene: TRBV30
j_gene: TRBJ1-5
d_gene: .
abundance: .
CDR3nt: TGTGCCTGGAGTTTTTCAAAGTTAGGGAGGGCGCATCAGCCCCAGCATTTT
CDR3aa: CAWSFSKLGRAHQPQHF

v_gene: TRBV6-5
j_gene: TRBJ2-1
d_gene: TRBD2
abundance: .
CDR3nt: TGTGCCAGCGGAGCGGGAGGGGGCAGTGAGCAGTTCTTC
CDR3aa: CASGAGGGSEQFF